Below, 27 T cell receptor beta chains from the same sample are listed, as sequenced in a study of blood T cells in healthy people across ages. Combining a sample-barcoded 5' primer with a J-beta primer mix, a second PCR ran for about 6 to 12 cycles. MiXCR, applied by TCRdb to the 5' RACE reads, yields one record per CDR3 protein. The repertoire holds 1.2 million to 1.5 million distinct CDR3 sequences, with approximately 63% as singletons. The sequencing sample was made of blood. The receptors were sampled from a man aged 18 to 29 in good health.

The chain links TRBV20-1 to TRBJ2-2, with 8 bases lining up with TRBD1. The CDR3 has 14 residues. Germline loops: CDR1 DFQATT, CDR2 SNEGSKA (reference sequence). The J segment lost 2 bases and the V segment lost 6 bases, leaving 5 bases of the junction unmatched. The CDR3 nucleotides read TGCAGTGCCTATGACAGGGGAAACACCGGGGAGCTGTTTTTT. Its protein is CSAYDRGNTGELFF.

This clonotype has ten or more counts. This CDR3 is CASSSPGVNTEAFF. The CDR3 bases are TGTGCCAGCAGTTCCCCAGGCGTGAACACTGAAGCTTTCTTT. V gene TRBV6-6 combines with J gene TRBJ1-1; the D is unclear. The length of the CDR3 is 14 residues. The V end lost 4 bases, the J end lost 0 bases, and 9 bases lay between the germline ends. Germline assignment: CDR1 MNHNY and CDR2 SVGAGI (reference sequence).

The DNA of the CDR3 is TGTGCTGTGCCGCAGGGGGCTTTTGGGGCCAACGTCCTGACTTTC. It yields the protein CAVPQGAFGANVLTF. The rearrangement links TRBV7-2 to TRBJ2-6; 8 nucleotides agree with TRBD1. Looked up from germline, CDR1 is SGHTA and CDR2 is FQGNSA. The CDR3 is made up of 15 amino acids.

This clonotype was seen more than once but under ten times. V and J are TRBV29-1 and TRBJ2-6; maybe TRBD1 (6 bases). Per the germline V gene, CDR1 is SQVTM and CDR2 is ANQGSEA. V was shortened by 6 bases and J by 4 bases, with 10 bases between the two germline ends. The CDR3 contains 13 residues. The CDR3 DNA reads TGCAGCGTAACAGGGATGGGGGCCAACGTCCTGACTTTC. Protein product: CSVTGMGANVLTF.

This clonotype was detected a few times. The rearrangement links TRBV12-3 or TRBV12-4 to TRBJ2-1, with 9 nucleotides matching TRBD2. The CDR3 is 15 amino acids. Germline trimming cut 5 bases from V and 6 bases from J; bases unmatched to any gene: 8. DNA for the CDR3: TGTGCCAGCAGTGAAGTAGCGGGAGCCCGCAATGAGCAGTTCTTC. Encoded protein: CASSEVAGARNEQFF.

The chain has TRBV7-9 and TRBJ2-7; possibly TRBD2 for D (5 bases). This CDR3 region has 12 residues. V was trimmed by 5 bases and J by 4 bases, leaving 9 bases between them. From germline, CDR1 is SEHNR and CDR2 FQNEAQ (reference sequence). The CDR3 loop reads CASSTTGYEQYF. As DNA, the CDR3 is TGTGCCAGCAGCACCACGGGGTACGAGCAGTACTTC.

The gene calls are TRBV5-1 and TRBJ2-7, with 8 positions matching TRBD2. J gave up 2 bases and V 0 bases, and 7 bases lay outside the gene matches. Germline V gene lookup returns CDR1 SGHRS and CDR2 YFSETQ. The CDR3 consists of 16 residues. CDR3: CASSLEASGYTYEQYF. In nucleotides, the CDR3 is TGCGCCAGCAGCTTGGAAGCTAGCGGGTACACCTACGAGCAGTACTTC.

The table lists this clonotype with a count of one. CDR3 region: CASSRTSGGSETQYF. As DNA, the CDR3 is TGCGCCAGCAGCCGGACTAGCGGGGGGTCAGAGACCCAGTACTTC. This rearrangement joins TRBV4-1 to TRBJ2-5, with 14 bases matching TRBD2. This CDR3 region has 15 residues. The V gene end was trimmed by 4 bases and the J gene end by 4 bases; junction bases not matched to a gene: 2. Looked up from germline, CDR1 is MGHRA and CDR2 is YSYEKL.

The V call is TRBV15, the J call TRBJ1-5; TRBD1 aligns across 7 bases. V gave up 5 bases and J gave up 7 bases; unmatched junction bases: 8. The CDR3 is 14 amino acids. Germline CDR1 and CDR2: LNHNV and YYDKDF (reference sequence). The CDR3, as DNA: TGTGCCACCAGCGCAGGGGGTGGTTGGCAGCCCCAGCATTTT. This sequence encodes CATSAGGGWQPQHF.

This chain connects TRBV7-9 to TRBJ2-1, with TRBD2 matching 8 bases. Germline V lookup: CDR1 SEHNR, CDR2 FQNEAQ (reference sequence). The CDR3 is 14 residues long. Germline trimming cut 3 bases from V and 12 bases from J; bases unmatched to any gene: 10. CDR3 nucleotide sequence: TGTGCCAGCAGCTTTTCGCGGGGGGACCTCGGGCAGTTCTTC. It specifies CASSFSRGDLGQFF.

The CDR3 DNA reads TGTGCCAGCGCCGACGTGGGGTTTTACGAGCAGTACTTC. Translated, it gives CASADVGFYEQYF. The genes are TRBV7-2 and TRBJ2-7; D gene unclear. Trimming pared 8 bases from V and 4 bases from J, leaving 15 bases between. This CDR3 has 13 amino acids. Germline values: CDR1 SGHTA, CDR2 FQGNSA. Supplemented by reference TRBV7-2 and TRBJ2-7, the full variable domain reads GAGVSQSPSNKVTEKGKDVELRCDPISGHTALYWYRQSLGQGLEFLIYFQGNSAPDKSGLPSDRFSAERTGGSVSTLTIQRTQQEDSAVYLCASADVGFYEQYFGPGTRLTVT.

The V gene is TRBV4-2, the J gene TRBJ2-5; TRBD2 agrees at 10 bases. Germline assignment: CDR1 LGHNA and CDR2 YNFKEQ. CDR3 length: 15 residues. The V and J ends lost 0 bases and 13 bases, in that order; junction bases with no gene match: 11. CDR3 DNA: TGTGCCAGCAGCCAAGAACCGGGACTAGCGTACTTCGGGTACTTC. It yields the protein CASSQEPGLAYFGYF.

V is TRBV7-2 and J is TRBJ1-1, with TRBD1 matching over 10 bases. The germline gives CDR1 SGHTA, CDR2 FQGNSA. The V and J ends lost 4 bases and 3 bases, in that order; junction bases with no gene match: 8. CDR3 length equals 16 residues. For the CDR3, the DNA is TGTGCCAGCAGCTCTCTTCCGGGACAGGGGTACACTGAAGCTTTCTTT. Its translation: CASSSLPGQGYTEAFF.

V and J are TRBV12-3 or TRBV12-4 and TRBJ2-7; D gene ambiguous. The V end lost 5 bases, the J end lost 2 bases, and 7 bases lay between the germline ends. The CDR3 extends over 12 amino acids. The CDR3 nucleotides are TGTGCCAGCAGTCCAAAGACCTACGAGCAGTACTTC. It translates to CASSPKTYEQYF.

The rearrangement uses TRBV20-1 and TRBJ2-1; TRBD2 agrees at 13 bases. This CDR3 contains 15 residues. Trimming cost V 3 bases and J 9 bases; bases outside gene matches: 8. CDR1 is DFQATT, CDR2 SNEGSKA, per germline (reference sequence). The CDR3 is CSASSLAGGPGEQFF. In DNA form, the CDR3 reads TGCAGTGCTAGCTCACTAGCGGGGGGGCCGGGTGAGCAGTTCTTC.

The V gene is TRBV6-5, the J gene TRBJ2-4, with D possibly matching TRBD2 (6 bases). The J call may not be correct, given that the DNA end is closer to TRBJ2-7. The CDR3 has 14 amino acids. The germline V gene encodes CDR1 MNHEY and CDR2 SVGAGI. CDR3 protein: CASSTGTYYYEQYF. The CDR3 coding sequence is TGTGCCAGCAGCACCGGGACTTACTACTACGAGCAGTACTTC.

The CDR3 DNA sequence: TGTGCCATCAGTGTGGCGGGACAGGGGCTCTACGAGCAGTACTTC. Translated, it gives CAISVAGQGLYEQYF. This chain connects TRBV10-3 to TRBJ2-7; 10 bases match TRBD1. From germline, CDR1 is ENHRY and CDR2 SYGVKD. The CDR3 is made up of 15 amino acids. Unmatched junction bases numbered 6, after V lost 4 bases and J lost 3 bases.

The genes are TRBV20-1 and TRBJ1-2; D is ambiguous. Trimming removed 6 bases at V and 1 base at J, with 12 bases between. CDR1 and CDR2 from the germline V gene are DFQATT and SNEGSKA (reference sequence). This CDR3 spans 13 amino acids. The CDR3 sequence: CSASLGRNYGYTF. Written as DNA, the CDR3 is TGCAGTGCATCCTTGGGCCGTAACTATGGCTACACCTTC.

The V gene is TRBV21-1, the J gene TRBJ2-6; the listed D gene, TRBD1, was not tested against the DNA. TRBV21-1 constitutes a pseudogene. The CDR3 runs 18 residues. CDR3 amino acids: CASSITGGQVSGANVLTF. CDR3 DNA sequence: TGTGCCAGCAGCATTACGGGGGGACAAGTCTCTGGGGCCAACGTCCTGACTTTC.

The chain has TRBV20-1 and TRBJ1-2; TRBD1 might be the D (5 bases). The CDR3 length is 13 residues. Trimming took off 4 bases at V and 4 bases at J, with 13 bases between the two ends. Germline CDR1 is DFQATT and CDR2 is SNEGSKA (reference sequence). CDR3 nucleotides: TGCAGTGCTACCAGGGTAGCCATCTATGGCTACACCTTC. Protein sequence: CSATRVAIYGYTF.

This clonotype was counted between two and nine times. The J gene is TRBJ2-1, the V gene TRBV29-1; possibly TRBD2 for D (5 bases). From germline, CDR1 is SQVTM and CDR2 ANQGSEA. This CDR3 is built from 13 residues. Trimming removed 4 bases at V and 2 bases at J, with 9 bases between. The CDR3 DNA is TGCAGCGTTGCGGGGTTTACCTACAATGAGCAGTTCTTC. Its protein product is CSVAGFTYNEQFF.

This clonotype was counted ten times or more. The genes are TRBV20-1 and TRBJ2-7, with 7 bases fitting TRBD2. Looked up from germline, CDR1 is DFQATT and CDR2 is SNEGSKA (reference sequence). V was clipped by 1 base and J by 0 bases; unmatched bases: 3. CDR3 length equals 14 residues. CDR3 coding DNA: TGCAGTGCTAGAGGCGGGAGAGACTCCTACGAGCAGTACTTC. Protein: CSARGGRDSYEQYF.

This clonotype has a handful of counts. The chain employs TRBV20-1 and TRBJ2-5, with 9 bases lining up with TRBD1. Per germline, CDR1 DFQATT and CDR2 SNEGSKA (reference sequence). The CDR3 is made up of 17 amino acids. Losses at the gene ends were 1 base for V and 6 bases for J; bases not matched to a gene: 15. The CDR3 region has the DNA TGCAGTGCTAGAGCTCCATCCGGGACAGGGTTTGGGAAGACCCAGTACTTC. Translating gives CSARAPSGTGFGKTQYF.

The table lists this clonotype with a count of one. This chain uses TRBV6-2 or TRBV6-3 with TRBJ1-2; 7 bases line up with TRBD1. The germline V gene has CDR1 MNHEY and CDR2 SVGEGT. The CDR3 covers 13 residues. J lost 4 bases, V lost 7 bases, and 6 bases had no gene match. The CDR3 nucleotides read TGTGCCAGCACGGAGGCAGGGGGCTATGGCTACACCTTC. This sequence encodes CASTEAGGYGYTF.

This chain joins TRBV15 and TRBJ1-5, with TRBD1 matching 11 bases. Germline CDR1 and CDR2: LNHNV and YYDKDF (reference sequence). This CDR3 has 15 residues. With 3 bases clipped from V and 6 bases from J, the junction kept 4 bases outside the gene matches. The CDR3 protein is CATSRDRGLGQPQHF. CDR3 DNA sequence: TGTGCCACCAGCAGGGACAGGGGGCTAGGTCAGCCCCAGCATTTT.

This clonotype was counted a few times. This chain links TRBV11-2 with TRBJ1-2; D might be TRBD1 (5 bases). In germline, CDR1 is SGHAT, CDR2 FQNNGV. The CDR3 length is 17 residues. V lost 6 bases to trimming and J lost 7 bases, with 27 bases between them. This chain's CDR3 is CASSLLPKRGGRAGYTF. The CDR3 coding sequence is TGTGCCAGCAGTTTACTCCCAAAGCGGGGGGGAAGGGCTGGCTACACCTTC.

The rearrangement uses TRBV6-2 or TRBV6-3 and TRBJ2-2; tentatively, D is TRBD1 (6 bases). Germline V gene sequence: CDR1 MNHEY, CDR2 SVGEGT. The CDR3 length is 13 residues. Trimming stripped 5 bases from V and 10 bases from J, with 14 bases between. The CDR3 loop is CASSRLTGKELFF. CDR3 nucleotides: TGTGCCAGCAGTCGCCTCACAGGGAAGGAGCTGTTTTTT.